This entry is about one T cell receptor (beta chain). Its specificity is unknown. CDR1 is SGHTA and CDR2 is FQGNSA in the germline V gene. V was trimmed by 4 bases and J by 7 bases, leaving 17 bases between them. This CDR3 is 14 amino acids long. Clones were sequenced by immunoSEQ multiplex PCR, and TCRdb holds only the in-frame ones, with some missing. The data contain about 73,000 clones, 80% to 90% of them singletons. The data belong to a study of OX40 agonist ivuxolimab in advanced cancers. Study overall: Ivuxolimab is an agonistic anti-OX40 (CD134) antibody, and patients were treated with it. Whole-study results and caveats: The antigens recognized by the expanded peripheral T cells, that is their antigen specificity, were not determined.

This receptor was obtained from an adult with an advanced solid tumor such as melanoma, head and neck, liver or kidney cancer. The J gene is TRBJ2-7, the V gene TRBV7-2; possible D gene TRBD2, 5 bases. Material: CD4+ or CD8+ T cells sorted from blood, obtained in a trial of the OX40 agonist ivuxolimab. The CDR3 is CASSWRSDQDEQYF. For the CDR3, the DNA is TGTGCCAGCAGCTGGAGGTCAGATCAGGATGAGCAGTACTTC.